The rows below give T cell receptor beta chains drawn from one sample of a study of CD4 and CD8 cells across lung adenocarcinoma regions. Via MiXCR, TCRdb re-called the PCR reads, giving one row per CDR3 protein. Of 7,500 to 10,000 distinct CDR3 sequences listed, approximately 50% are singletons. Material for sequencing was CD4+ T cells from the margin of a lung tumor. These receptors were taken from a male donor with lung adenocarcinoma. The CD4 and CD8 labels of this study may be unreliable. CDR3s include the opening cysteine and the closing phenylalanine or tryptophan. D genes are given only for firm matches. For some rows the clone size is stated as once, few or many, or as a class when expanded; others skip it.

d_call,j_call,cdr3_length,clone_size,v_call,cdr3_aa,cdr3_nt
NA,TRBJ2-5,16,NA,TRBV24-1,CATSDFEGTNQETQYF,TGTGCCACCAGTGATTTTGAGGGAACCAACCAAGAGACCCAGTACTTC
TRBD1,TRBJ2-5,15,NA,TRBV27,CASSSDRGYGETQYF,TGTGCCAGCAGTTCGGACAGGGGGTATGGGGAGACCCAGTACTTC
NA,TRBJ2-3,14,NA,TRBV6-2/TRBV6-3,CASSGFLGADTQYF,TGTGCCAGCAGTGGATTCCTTGGGGCAGATACGCAGTATTTT
TRBD1,TRBJ2-7,14,NA,TRBV6-1,CASSETDRVYEQYF,TGTGCCAGCAGTGAAACGGACAGGGTTTACGAGCAGTACTTC
NA,TRBJ2-7,13,few,TRBV6-1,CASSDYRVHEQYF,TGTGCCAGCAGTGACTACAGGGTCCACGAGCAGTACTTC
NA,TRBJ2-5,12,medium-sized,TRBV6-2/TRBV6-3,CASTIGGETQYF,TGTGCCAGCACCATAGGAGGAGAGACCCAGTACTTC
TRBD2,TRBJ2-1,14,large,TRBV6-5,CASRSPGGSNEQFF,TGTGCCAGCAGGAGTCCGGGAGGTAGTAATGAGCAGTTCTTC
NA,TRBJ2-2,15,NA,TRBV6-1,CASSPQGFNTGELFF,TGTGCCAGCAGTCCTCAGGGGTTTAACACCGGGGAGCTGTTTTTT
NA,TRBJ2-1,14,many,TRBV7-6,CASSFGFPAYEQFF,TGTGCCAGCAGCTTCGGATTTCCCGCCTACGAGCAGTTCTTC
NA,TRBJ2-7,15,NA,TRBV6-1,CASSALKRSSYEQYF,TGTGCCAGCAGCGCTCTAAAAAGAAGCTCCTACGAGCAGTACTTC
TRBD2,TRBJ2-1,16,medium-sized,TRBV6-1,CASSETWTSGTNEQFF,TGTGCCAGCAGTGAAACGTGGACTAGCGGGACCAATGAGCAGTTCTTC
TRBD2,TRBJ2-3,20,NA,TRBV27,CASRPVGLAGMGRAKDTQYF,TGTGCCAGCAGGCCGGTGGGACTAGCGGGGATGGGGAGGGCCAAAGATACGCAGTACTTT
NA,TRBJ2-3,15,NA,TRBV11-2,CASSLYTRNTDTQYF,TGTGCCAGCAGCTTGTACACGCGGAACACAGATACGCAGTATTTT
NA,TRBJ1-6,14,many,TRBV6-1,CASSDWGINSPLHF,TGTGCCAGCAGTGATTGGGGTATCAATTCACCCCTCCACTTT
TRBD1,TRBJ2-3,16,NA,TRBV27,CASRRGDRGGTDTQYF,TGTGCCAGCAGGAGGGGGGACAGGGGAGGCACAGATACGCAGTATTTT
NA,TRBJ2-7,10,NA,TRBV6-1,CARLAYEQYF,TGTGCCAGACTAGCCTACGAGCAGTACTTC
TRBD2,TRBJ2-3,15,NA,TRBV11-2,CASSPGTSSGDTQYF,TGTGCCAGCAGCCCCGGGACTAGTTCCGGAGATACGCAGTATTTT
NA,TRBJ2-1,12,NA,TRBV6-1,CASSTTGNEQFF,TGTGCCAGCAGTACCACAGGCAATGAGCAGTTCTTC